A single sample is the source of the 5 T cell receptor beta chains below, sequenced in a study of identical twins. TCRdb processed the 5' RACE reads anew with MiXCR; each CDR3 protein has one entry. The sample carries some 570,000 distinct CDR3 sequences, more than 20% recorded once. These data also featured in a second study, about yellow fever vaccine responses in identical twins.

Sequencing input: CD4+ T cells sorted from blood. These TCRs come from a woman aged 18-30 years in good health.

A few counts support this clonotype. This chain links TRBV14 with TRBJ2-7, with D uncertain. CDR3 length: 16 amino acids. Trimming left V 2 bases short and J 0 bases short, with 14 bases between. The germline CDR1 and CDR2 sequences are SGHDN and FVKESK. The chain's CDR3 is CASSQLGGKSSYEQYF. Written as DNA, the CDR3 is TGTGCCAGCAGCCAATTAGGCGGCAAAAGCTCCTACGAGCAGTACTTC.

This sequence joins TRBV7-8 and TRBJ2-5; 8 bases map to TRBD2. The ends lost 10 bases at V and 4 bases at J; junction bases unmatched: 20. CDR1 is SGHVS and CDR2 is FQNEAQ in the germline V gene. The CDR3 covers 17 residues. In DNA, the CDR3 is TGTGCCACTAAACCCCGGGGGGGTCTAGCGGTGGGAGAGACCCAGTACTTC. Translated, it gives CATKPRGGLAVGETQYF.

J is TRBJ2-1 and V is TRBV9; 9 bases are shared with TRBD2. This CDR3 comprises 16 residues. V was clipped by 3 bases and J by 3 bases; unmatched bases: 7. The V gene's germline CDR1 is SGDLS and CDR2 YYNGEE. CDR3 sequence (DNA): TGTGCCAGCAGCGAAACTAGCGGGTATAACTACAATGAGCAGTTCTTC. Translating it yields CASSETSGYNYNEQFF.

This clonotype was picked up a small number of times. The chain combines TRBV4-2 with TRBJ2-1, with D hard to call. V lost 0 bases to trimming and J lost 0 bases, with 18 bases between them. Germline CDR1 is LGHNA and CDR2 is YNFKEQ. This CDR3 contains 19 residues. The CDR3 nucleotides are TGTGCCAGCAGCCAAGAAGGTATTAGTACGGCCAGCTCCTACAATGAGCAGTTCTTC. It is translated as CASSQEGISTASSYNEQFF.

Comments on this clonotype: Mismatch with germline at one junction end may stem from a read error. The CDR3 spells CAISGLAERFVF. CDR3 coding DNA: TGTGCCATCAGTGGGCTAGCGGAGCGATTTGTCTTC. This rearrangement joins TRBV10-3 to TRBJ2-1; 7 positions agree with TRBD2. CDR1 is ENHRY, CDR2 SYGVKD, per germline. This CDR3 has 12 amino acids.